This T cell receptor beta chain was found in a study of T cell responses to AZD1222 COVID-19 vaccine. Findings of the study overall: Along spike, vaccine-associated CD4 TCRs were found throughout, with dominance at 160-218 and 743-854.

In its sample, this clone was seen once. Its antigen is unidentified. This table comes from immunoSEQ multiplex PCR, and its TCRdb copy is limited to in-frame clones, with some not included. The repertoire holds over 120,000 clones, with 90% to 95% as singletons. This CDR3 region has 17 residues. The clonotype was recovered from an adult who had recovered from COVID-19. Source: peripheral blood, taken after recovery from COVID-19. The V and J genes are TRBV21-1 and TRBJ2-1; the table gives TRBD2 as D, unverified against the DNA. TRBV21-1 is designated a pseudogene. Here the CDR3 reads CASSKALRTSGGNEQFF. The CDR3 DNA sequence: TGTGCCAGCAGCAAAGCGCTTAGGACTAGCGGGGGAAATGAGCAGTTCTTC.